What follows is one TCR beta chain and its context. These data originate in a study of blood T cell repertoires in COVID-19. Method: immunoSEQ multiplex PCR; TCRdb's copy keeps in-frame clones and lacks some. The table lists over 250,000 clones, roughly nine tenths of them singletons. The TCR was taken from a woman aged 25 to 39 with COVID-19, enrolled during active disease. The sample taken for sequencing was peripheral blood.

The CDR3 protein is CATPLADTGELFF. The CDR3 DNA follows: TGCGCCACCCCACTAGCGGACACCGGGGAGCTGTTTTTT. The chain recombines TRBV10-2 with TRBJ2-2, with 8 bases identical to TRBD2. With 10 bases clipped from V and 3 bases from J, the junction kept 4 bases outside the gene matches. This CDR3 comprises 13 residues. Germline CDR1 reads WSHSY; CDR2 reads SAAADI.